Presented here are 20 T cell receptor beta chains from one specimen sequenced in a study of CD8 T cells in Susac syndrome. RNA was extracted with the RNeasy kit, and a quantity of about 0.45 to 1 ug was reverse transcribed using random hexamers. One entry per CDR3 protein results from TCRdb running MiXCR on the immunoSEQ multiplex PCR reads. The table includes 100,000 or so distinct CDR3 sequences, around 94% detected once. Input material: CD4+ T cells from PBMCs. Receptor source: a human donor with Susac syndrome.

The rearrangement joins TRBV20-1 to TRBJ1-1; D perhaps matches TRBD1 (5 bases). The CDR3 sequence is 11 residues long. Germline V gene data show CDR1 as DFQATT and CDR2 as SNEGSKA (reference sequence). The chain's CDR3 is CRTESRTEAFF. The CDR3 DNA sequence: TGCAGGACAGAGAGCCGGACTGAAGCTTTCTTT.

J is TRBJ1-6 and V is TRBV19; no reliable D call. The length of the CDR3 is 15 residues. The germline V gene has CDR1 LNHDA and CDR2 SQIVND (reference sequence). Trimming cost V 2 bases and J 10 bases, with 15 bases left between them. CDR3 sequence: CASSILHGENSPLHF. The CDR3 nucleotides are TGTGCCAGTAGTATACTCCACGGTGAAAACTCACCCCTCCACTTT.

The V call is TRBV28, the J call TRBJ2-2; D gene unclear. The CDR3 has 15 amino acids. Trimming took off 4 bases at V and 3 bases at J, with 12 bases between the two ends. Per germline, CDR1 MDHEN and CDR2 SYDVKM. The CDR3 here is CASSSTHGDTGELFF. The CDR3 nucleotides read TGTGCCAGCAGTTCTACTCATGGGGACACCGGGGAGCTGTTTTTT.

This clonotype was observed once. The chain recombines TRBV7-2 with TRBJ2-5; perhaps TRBD2 as D (6 bases). The germline V gene has CDR1 SGHTA and CDR2 FQGNSA. The CDR3 is 15 residues long. V shed 5 bases and J shed 4 bases, with 17 bases lying between them. The CDR3 sequence is CASSPRTRGGETQYF. In nucleotides, the CDR3 is TGTGCCAGCAGCCCCCGGACGCGGGGTGGAGAGACCCAGTACTTC.

The CDR3 sequence: CASSFPGLGYEQFF. CDR3 sequence (DNA): TGTGCCAGCAGCTTCCCGGGACTAGGATATGAGCAGTTCTTC. V is TRBV7-8 and J is TRBJ2-1, with 8 bases aligning to TRBD2. Germline values: CDR1 SGHVS, CDR2 FQNEAQ. This CDR3 contains 14 residues. V gave up 3 bases and J gave up 8 bases; unmatched junction bases: 6.

The genes are TRBV6-1 and TRBJ1-2; 8 bases are a match to TRBD1. Trimming cost V 5 bases and J 2 bases; bases outside gene matches: 16. CDR3 length: 18 amino acids. CDR1 and CDR2 (germline): MNHNS, SASEGT. The CDR3: CASSPNSSPQGANYGYTF. In DNA form, the CDR3 reads TGTGCCAGCAGTCCCAACTCGTCACCCCAGGGGGCGAACTATGGCTACACCTTC.

This sequence joins TRBV20-1 and TRBJ1-2; D gene unclear. The CDR3 length is 14 residues. Trimming took off 0 bases at V and 6 bases at J, with 14 bases between the two ends. From germline, CDR1 is DFQATT and CDR2 SNEGSKA (reference sequence). CDR3 in amino acids: CSARDLRGLDGYTF. The CDR3 DNA reads as TGCAGTGCTAGAGATCTTAGAGGGTTAGATGGCTACACCTTC.

This clonotype was counted a single time. The CDR3 is CASSLGSRGSIQYF. The CDR3 nucleotides read TGTGCCAGCAGCTTGGGGTCCCGAGGTAGCATTCAGTACTTC. The chain recombines TRBV11-1 with TRBJ2-4; D remains unclear. Trimming took 3 bases from V and 9 from J, leaving 15 bases between them. Germline V gene sequence: CDR1 SGHAT, CDR2 FQDESV (reference sequence). CDR3 size: 14 residues.

The rearrangement links TRBV20-1 to TRBJ1-1; D is unresolved. Germline CDR1 and CDR2: DFQATT and SNEGSKA (reference sequence). This CDR3 is 12 amino acids long. Trimming cost V 7 bases and J 1 base, with 10 bases left between them. Here the CDR3 reads CSGYTTNTEAFF. CDR3 nucleotide sequence: TGCAGTGGGTACACGACGAACACTGAAGCTTTCTTT.

V is TRBV25-1 and J is TRBJ1-4; D is uncertain. The CDR3 runs to 15 residues. Germline V gives CDR1 MGHDK, CDR2 SYGVNS. The ends were cut back, 1 base at V and 4 bases at J, with 10 bases in the middle. This CDR3 reads CASSESTLGNEKLFF. The CDR3 DNA is TGTGCCAGCAGTGAATCTACCCTTGGTAATGAAAAACTGTTTTTT.

The rearrangement joins TRBV29-1 to TRBJ2-3, with D perhaps given as TRBD1 or TRBD2 (5 bases each). The germline gives CDR1 SQVTM, CDR2 ANQGSEA. Trimming left V 7 bases short and J 1 base short, with 15 bases between. CDR3 length: 14 amino acids. CDR3 coding DNA: TGCAGCGGCGCCAGGGCGGGTCGCACAGATACGCAGTATTTT. As protein: CSGARAGRTDTQYF.

This chain links TRBV6-1 with TRBJ2-2; 9 nucleotides align to TRBD1. Germline V CDR1 and CDR2: MNHNS, SASEGT. The CDR3 is made up of 14 amino acids. V shed 10 bases and J 3 bases; nucleotides not matched to a gene: 6. The CDR3 region is CATRDREDTGELFF. In nucleotides, the CDR3 is TGTGCCACCCGGGACAGGGAGGACACCGGGGAGCTGTTTTTT.

The chain uses TRBV9 and TRBJ1-1, with 7 bases fitting TRBD1. From germline, CDR1 is SGDLS and CDR2 YYNGEE. Trimming removed 4 bases from V and 8 bases from J; junction bases left unmatched: 5. The CDR3 is made up of 12 amino acids. DNA for the CDR3: TGTGCCAGCAGCACTAGACAGGGAGAAGCTTTCTTT. It translates to CASSTRQGEAFF.

This chain links TRBV12-3 or TRBV12-4 with TRBJ2-5; TRBD1 matches 8 bases. The trim removed 4 bases at V and 1 base at J, leaving 2 bases unmatched. The CDR3 is 14 amino acids. The CDR3 region is CASSSGQAQETQYF. The CDR3 DNA reads TGTGCCAGCAGTTCGGGACAGGCCCAAGAGACCCAGTACTTC.

V is TRBV11-2 and J is TRBJ2-2, with D possibly being TRBD1 (6 bases). V was pared by 1 base and J by 3 bases, with 9 bases between. Germline CDR1 SGHAT, CDR2 FQNNGV. There are 15 residues in the CDR3. The CDR3 sequence: CASSLVPGDTGELFF. CDR3 DNA sequence: TGTGCCAGCAGCTTAGTCCCAGGGGACACCGGGGAGCTGTTTTTT.

The J gene is TRBJ2-5, the V gene TRBV30, with D perhaps TRBD1 (6 bases). Germline CDR1 GTSNPN, CDR2 SVGIG (reference sequence). Trimming cost V 4 bases and J 4 bases, with 7 bases left between them. This CDR3 has 11 residues. CDR3 nucleotides: TGTGCCTGGATAGGGGGAGAGACCCAGTACTTC. Translated: CAWIGGETQYF.

The chain couples TRBV20-1 to TRBJ1-5; D remains unclear. Germline loops: CDR1 DFQATT, CDR2 SNEGSKA (reference sequence). The CDR3 consists of 12 residues. Trimming took 0 bases from V and 5 from J, leaving 5 bases between them. CDR3 in amino acids: CSARDGDQPQHF. The DNA for the CDR3 is TGCAGTGCTAGAGATGGAGATCAGCCCCAGCATTTT.

CDR3 sequence reads: CASSDSAGGQVGELFF. The CDR3, as DNA: TGTGCCAGCAGTGACTCTGCGGGGGGCCAAGTGGGGGAGCTGTTTTTT. The V and J genes are TRBV6-4 and TRBJ2-2; TRBD2 matches 8 bases. V shed 0 bases, J shed 8 bases, and the junction held 8 bases outside the gene matches. Germline CDR1 MRHNA, CDR2 SNTAGT. The CDR3 covers 16 residues.

V and J are TRBV5-1 and TRBJ2-1, with D maybe TRBD1 (5 bases). V lost 4 bases and J lost 8, with 19 bases in between. Germline CDR1 SGHRS, CDR2 YFSETQ. This CDR3 comprises 15 residues. CDR3 nucleotide sequence: TGCGCCAGCAGCGTCTCAGGGAAGGGAAGCGATGAGCAGTTCTTC. This codes for CASSVSGKGSDEQFF.

The chain links TRBV3-1 to TRBJ1-5, with D maybe TRBD1 (6 bases). Trimming left V 3 bases short and J 4 bases short, with 13 bases between. The CDR3 sequence is 15 residues long. Germline values: CDR1 LGHDT, CDR2 YNNKEL (reference sequence). The CDR3 loop is CASSQGAGGNQPQHF. Here the CDR3 DNA reads TGTGCCAGCAGCCAGGGGGCCGGCGGGAATCAGCCCCAGCATTTT.